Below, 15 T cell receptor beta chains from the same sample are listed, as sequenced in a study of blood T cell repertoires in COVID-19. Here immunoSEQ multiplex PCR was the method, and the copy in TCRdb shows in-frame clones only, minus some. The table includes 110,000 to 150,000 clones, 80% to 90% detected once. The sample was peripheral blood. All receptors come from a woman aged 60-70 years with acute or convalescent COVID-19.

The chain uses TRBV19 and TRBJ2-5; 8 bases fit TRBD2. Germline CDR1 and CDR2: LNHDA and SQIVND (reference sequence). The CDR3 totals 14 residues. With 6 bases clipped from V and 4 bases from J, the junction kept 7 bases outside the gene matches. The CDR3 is CASSGGAGRETQYF. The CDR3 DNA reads TGTGCCAGTAGCGGGGGGGCGGGTCGAGAGACCCAGTACTTC.

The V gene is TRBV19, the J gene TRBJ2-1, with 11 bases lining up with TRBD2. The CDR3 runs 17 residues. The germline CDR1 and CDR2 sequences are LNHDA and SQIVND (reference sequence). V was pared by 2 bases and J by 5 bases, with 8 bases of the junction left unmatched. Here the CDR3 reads CASSIPLLAGANNEQFF. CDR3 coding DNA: TGTGCCAGTAGTATACCCCTACTAGCGGGGGCTAACAATGAGCAGTTCTTC.

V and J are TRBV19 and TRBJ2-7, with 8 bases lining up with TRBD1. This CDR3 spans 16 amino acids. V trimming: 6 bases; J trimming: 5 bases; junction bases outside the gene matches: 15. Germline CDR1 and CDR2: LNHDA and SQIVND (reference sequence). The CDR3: CASSLTQRTGKDEQYF. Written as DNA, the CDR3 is TGTGCCAGTAGCTTAACCCAGCGGACAGGGAAGGACGAGCAGTACTTC.

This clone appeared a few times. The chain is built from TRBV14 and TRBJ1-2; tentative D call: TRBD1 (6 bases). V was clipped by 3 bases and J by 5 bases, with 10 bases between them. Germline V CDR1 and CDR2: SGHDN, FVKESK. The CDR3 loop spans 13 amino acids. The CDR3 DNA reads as TGTGCCAGCAGCCACGGGACATTTTATGGCTACACCTTC. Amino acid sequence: CASSHGTFYGYTF.

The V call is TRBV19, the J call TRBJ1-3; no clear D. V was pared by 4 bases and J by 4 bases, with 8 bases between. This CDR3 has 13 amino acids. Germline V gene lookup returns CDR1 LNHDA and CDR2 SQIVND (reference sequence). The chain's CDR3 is CASSTQRGNTIYF. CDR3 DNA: TGTGCCAGTAGTACGCAGCGGGGAAACACCATATATTTT.

CDR3 nucleotide sequence: TGTGCCAGCAGCCGAGGGACCTACGAGCAGTACTTC. Translation: CASSRGTYEQYF. V gene TRBV6-2 or TRBV6-3 combines with J gene TRBJ2-7; D perhaps matches TRBD2 (5 bases). There are 12 residues in the CDR3. Germline CDR1 reads MNHEY; CDR2 reads SVGEGT. V was shortened by 6 bases and J by 2 bases, with 8 bases between the two germline ends.

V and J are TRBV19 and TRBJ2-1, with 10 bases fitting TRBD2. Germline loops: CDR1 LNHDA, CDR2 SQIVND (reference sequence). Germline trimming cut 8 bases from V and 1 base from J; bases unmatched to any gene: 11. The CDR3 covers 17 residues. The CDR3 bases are TGTGCCAGTGCCAGCGGGGGGGCTTCTTTTTCCTACAATGAGCAGTTCTTC. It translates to CASASGGASFSYNEQFF.

The CDR3 sequence is CASSYSGQGGETQYF. CDR3 coding DNA: TGTGCCAGCAGTTACTCTGGACAGGGCGGGGAGACCCAGTACTTC. This rearrangement joins TRBV6-5 to TRBJ2-5; 8 bases map to TRBD1. CDR3 length: 15 amino acids. Germline V gene data show CDR1 as MNHEY and CDR2 as SVGAGI. The V and J ends lost 0 bases and 5 bases, in that order; junction bases with no gene match: 5.

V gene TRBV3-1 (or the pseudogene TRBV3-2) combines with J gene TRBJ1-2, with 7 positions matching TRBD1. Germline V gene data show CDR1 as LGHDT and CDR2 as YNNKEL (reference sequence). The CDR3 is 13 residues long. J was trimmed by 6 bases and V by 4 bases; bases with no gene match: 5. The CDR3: CASSPTDRHGYTF. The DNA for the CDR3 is TGTGCCAGCAGCCCGACGGACAGGCATGGCTACACCTTC.

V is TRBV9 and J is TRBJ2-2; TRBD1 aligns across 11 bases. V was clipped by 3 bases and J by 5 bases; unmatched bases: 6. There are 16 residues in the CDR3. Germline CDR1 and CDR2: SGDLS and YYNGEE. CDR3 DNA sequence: TGTGCCAGCAGCGGGCCGGGACAGGGGGTTACCGGGGAGCTGTTTTTT. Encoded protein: CASSGPGQGVTGELFF.

CDR3 loop: CAWSAGQPYEQYF. CDR3 sequence (DNA): TGTGCCTGGAGCGCGGGGCAGCCCTACGAGCAGTACTTC. J is TRBJ2-7 and V is TRBV30; D perhaps matches TRBD2 (6 bases). The V and J ends lost 3 bases and 2 bases respectively, with 11 bases between them. The CDR3 is made up of 13 amino acids. The germline CDR1 and CDR2 sequences are GTSNPN and SVGIG (reference sequence).

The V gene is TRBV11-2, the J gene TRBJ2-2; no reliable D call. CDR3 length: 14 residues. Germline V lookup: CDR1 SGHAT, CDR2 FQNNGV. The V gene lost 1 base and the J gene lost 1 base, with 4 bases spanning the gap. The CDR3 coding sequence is TGTGCCAGCAGCTTAGTTCGGAACACCGGGGAGCTGTTTTTT. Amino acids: CASSLVRNTGELFF.

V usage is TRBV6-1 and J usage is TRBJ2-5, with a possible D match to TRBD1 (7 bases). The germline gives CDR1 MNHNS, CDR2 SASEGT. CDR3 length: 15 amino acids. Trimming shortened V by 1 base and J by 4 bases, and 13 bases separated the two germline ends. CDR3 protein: CASSEVAGGGETQYF. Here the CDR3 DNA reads TGTGCCAGCAGTGAAGTGGCAGGGGGAGGAGAGACCCAGTACTTC.

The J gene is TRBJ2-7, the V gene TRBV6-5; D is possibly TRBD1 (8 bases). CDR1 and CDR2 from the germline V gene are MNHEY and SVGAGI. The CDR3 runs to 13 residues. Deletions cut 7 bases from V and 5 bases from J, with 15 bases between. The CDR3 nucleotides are TGTGCCAGCACGAGGACAGGGAGGGACGAGCAGTACTTC. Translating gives CASTRTGRDEQYF.

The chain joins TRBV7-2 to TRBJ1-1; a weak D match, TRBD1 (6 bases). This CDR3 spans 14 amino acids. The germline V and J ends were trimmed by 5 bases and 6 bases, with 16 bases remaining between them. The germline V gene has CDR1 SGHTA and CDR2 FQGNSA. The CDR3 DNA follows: TGTGCCAGCAGCCCTATACAGGGCCTCGCTGAAGCTTTCTTT. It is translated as CASSPIQGLAEAFF.